Listed here are 18 T cell receptor beta chains from one sample, sequenced in a study of T cell responses to AZD1222 COVID-19 vaccine. TCRdb's table, derived via immunoSEQ multiplex PCR, lists solely in-frame clones and lacks some. Of tens of thousands of clones in the sample, about 88% were seen once. The input for sequencing was peripheral blood, taken 28 days after the second AZD1222 dose. All receptors derive from an adult who received the AZD1222 COVID-19 vaccine.

The chain employs TRBV3-1 (or the pseudogene TRBV3-2) and TRBJ1-1; D is possibly TRBD1 (5 bases). Looked up from germline, CDR1 is LGHDT and CDR2 is YNNKEL (reference sequence). The CDR3 runs to 11 residues. Trimming removed 2 bases from V and 7 bases from J, with 5 bases in between. CDR3 nucleotide sequence: TGTGCCAGCAGCCAACAGGGTGAAGCTTTCTTT. Its protein product is CASSQQGEAFF.

The chain carries TRBV3-1 (or the pseudogene TRBV3-2) and TRBJ1-2, with D uncertain. The CDR3 spans 14 residues. Germline V gene sequence: CDR1 LGHDT, CDR2 YNNKEL (reference sequence). V lost 0 bases and J 4 bases, leaving 9 bases between the germline ends. CDR3 in DNA: TGTGCCAGCAGCCAAGATGCGGGTGCCTATGGCTACACCTTC. This translates into CASSQDAGAYGYTF.

The V gene is TRBV28, the J gene TRBJ1-1, with TRBD1 matching 10 bases. Germline-derived CDR1 and CDR2 are MDHEN and SYDVKM. Trimming at V came to 4 bases and at J to 0 bases, leaving 11 bases not matched to a gene. The CDR3 is 18 amino acids. In nucleotides, the CDR3 is TGTGCCAGCAGTTGGACAGGGGGTGACCCTGACCTGAACACTGAAGCTTTCTTT. Translated: CASSWTGGDPDLNTEAFF.

CDR3: CASSLQGQNTEAFF. CDR3 bases: TGCGCCAGCAGCTTGCAGGGGCAGAACACTGAAGCTTTCTTT. V is TRBV5-1 and J is TRBJ1-1; D may be TRBD1 (6 bases). The germline V gene encodes CDR1 SGHRS and CDR2 YFSETQ. The CDR3 is made up of 14 amino acids. Trimming left V 1 base short and J 1 base short, with 8 bases between.

This clone occurred once. The chain is built from TRBV27 and TRBJ2-3; TRBD1 or TRBD2 may be the D gene (6 bases each). The ends were cut back, 3 bases at V and 5 bases at J, with 15 bases in the middle. The CDR3 totals 15 residues. Germline CDR1 is MNHEY and CDR2 is SMNVEV (reference sequence). CDR3 region: CASSFFGGRGDTQYF. The CDR3 DNA follows: TGTGCCAGCAGTTTCTTTGGGGGGCGTGGAGATACGCAGTATTTT.

The chain recombines TRBV11-2 with TRBJ2-1, with TRBD2 matching 7 bases. With V trimmed by 2 bases and J by 0 bases, 10 bases remained unmatched. The CDR3 spans 18 residues. CDR1 and CDR2 (germline): SGHAT, FQNNGV. The CDR3 DNA is TGTGCCAGCAGCTTATTCGTCGGGGGGACTTTCTCCTACAATGAGCAGTTCTTC. Translation: CASSLFVGGTFSYNEQFF.

The V call is TRBV28, the J call TRBJ1-2, with TRBD1 matching 9 bases. Germline V lookup: CDR1 MDHEN, CDR2 SYDVKM. V dropped 6 bases and J dropped 4; count of bases not matched to a gene: 12. The CDR3 totals 16 residues. In nucleotides, the CDR3 is TGTGCCAGCAGACCTACCGGGACAGGGCGTGCCTATGGCTACACCTTC. This sequence encodes CASRPTGTGRAYGYTF.

J is TRBJ2-5 and V is TRBV18; 7 bases map to TRBD1. V gave up 3 bases and J gave up 3 bases; unmatched junction bases: 4. CDR3 length: 14 residues. Per the germline V gene, CDR1 is KGHSH and CDR2 is LQKENI. As DNA, the CDR3 is TGTGCCAGCTCACCGACAGGGTGGAAAGAGACCCAGTACTTC. Its protein is CASSPTGWKETQYF.

The V call is TRBV11-1, the J call TRBJ1-5; D ambiguous. This CDR3 region has 13 residues. Germline assignment: CDR1 SGHAT and CDR2 FQDESV (reference sequence). Trimming stripped 5 bases from V and 4 bases from J, with 9 bases between. CDR3 in amino acids: CASSRGWNQPQHF. The CDR3 DNA reads TGTGCCAGCAGCCGAGGTTGGAATCAGCCCCAGCATTTT.

The genes are TRBV18 and TRBJ2-3, with D perhaps assigned TRBD1 or TRBD2 (5 bases each). Trimming took off 2 bases at V and 4 bases at J, with 10 bases between the two ends. Germline CDR1 reads KGHSH; CDR2 reads LQKENI. The CDR3 consists of 14 residues. The CDR3: CASSPSTGPDTQYF. CDR3 DNA sequence: TGTGCCAGCTCACCATCTACGGGGCCAGATACGCAGTATTTT.

The V and J genes are TRBV11-3 and TRBJ1-1; D is undetermined. The V end lost 6 bases, the J end lost 0 bases, and 11 bases lay between the germline ends. From germline, CDR1 is SGHNT and CDR2 YENEEA. This CDR3 has 14 residues. The CDR3 DNA is TGTGCCAGCAGGGAGGGATGGATGAACACTGAAGCTTTCTTT. As protein: CASREGWMNTEAFF.

This sequence joins TRBV3-1 (or the pseudogene TRBV3-2) and TRBJ2-7; D is perhaps TRBD1 (6 bases). Trimming removed 2 bases at V and 1 base at J, with 9 bases between. Germline V gene sequence: CDR1 LGHDT, CDR2 YNNKEL (reference sequence). There are 14 residues in the CDR3. The CDR3 region has the DNA TGTGCCAGCAGCCAAATCGGACAGTCCTACGAGCAGTACTTC. It translates to CASSQIGQSYEQYF.

This chain joins TRBV19 and TRBJ2-3; 7 positions match TRBD1. CDR1 LNHDA and CDR2 SQIVND come from the germline V gene (reference sequence). This CDR3 region has 14 residues. J lost 2 bases, V lost 3 bases, and 2 bases had no gene match. CDR3 nucleotides: TGTGCCAGTAGTATTACAGGGGTCACAGATACGCAGTATTTT. Protein sequence: CASSITGVTDTQYF.

The chain's CDR3 is CASSPGGRSGYTF. DNA of the CDR3: TGTGCCAGCAGCCCAGGGGGGAGGAGTGGCTACACCTTC. This chain uses TRBV7-9 with TRBJ1-2; 7 bases map to TRBD1. CDR1 and CDR2 (germline): SEHNR, FQNEAQ (reference sequence). Trimming cost V 5 bases and J 7 bases; bases outside gene matches: 7. The CDR3 has 13 amino acids.

The chain is built from TRBV6-5 and TRBJ1-4, with D tentatively TRBD1 (5 bases). The V and J ends lost 8 bases and 4 bases respectively, with 8 bases between them. There are 12 residues in the CDR3. Germline V gives CDR1 MNHEY, CDR2 SVGAGI. The CDR3 coding sequence is TGTGCCAGCGGGGACTTTAATGAAAAACTGTTTTTT. Its protein is CASGDFNEKLFF.

This rearrangement joins TRBV7-9 to TRBJ1-5, with D possibly matching TRBD1 (5 bases). The V and J ends lost 2 bases and 2 bases respectively, with 13 bases between them. The CDR3 length is 16 residues. The germline V gene has CDR1 SEHNR and CDR2 FQNEAQ (reference sequence). The CDR3 is CASSLSNQGRNQPQHF. In DNA, the CDR3 is TGTGCCAGCAGCTTAAGTAACCAGGGTCGCAATCAGCCCCAGCATTTT.

The rearrangement joins TRBV30 to TRBJ2-2; 7 nucleotides align to TRBD2. Germline values: CDR1 GTSNPN, CDR2 SVGIG (reference sequence). The length of the CDR3 is 14 residues. Trimming removed 5 bases from V and 4 bases from J; junction bases left unmatched: 7. The CDR3 bases are TGTGCCTGGCATAAAGCGGGAAGCACCGGGGAGCTGTTTTTT. Protein sequence: CAWHKAGSTGELFF.

The DNA for the CDR3 is TGTGCCAGTAGTATTCTGGGAGGGAATTCACCCCTCCACTTT. Translated, it gives CASSILGGNSPLHF. The rearrangement joins TRBV19 to TRBJ1-6; D is uncertain. This CDR3 comprises 14 residues. Germline V gives CDR1 LNHDA, CDR2 SQIVND (reference sequence). Deletions cut 3 bases from V and 7 bases from J, with 10 bases between.